This is a list of T cell receptor beta chains from one sample in a study of shared clonotypes between healthy human individuals. Method: immunoSEQ multiplex PCR; TCRdb's copy keeps in-frame clones and lacks some. Of 2 million to 2.5 million clones in the sample, approximately 93% are singletons; the top ten hold 0.39%. Input material: naive CD4+ T cells from PBMCs. The receptor source for this set is a man aged 18 to 30 in good health. Some clones in this sample may be carry-over from other donors' samples. CDR3s include the opening cysteine and the closing phenylalanine or tryptophan. D genes are given only for firm matches. A clone size is listed for some rows: how often the clone was seen (once, few, many), or a class if it is expanded.

TRBV7-9	TRBD2	.	TRBJ2-3	TGTGCCAGCAGCTTAGATTTAGCGGGAGCAGATACGCAGTATTTT	CASSLDLAGADTQYF
TRBV30	TRBD1	.	TRBJ2-7	TGTGCCTGGAGTATCGGGACAGCCTTCTACGAGCAGTACTTC	CAWSIGTAFYEQYF
TRBV28	TRBD2	.	TRBJ2-2	TGTGCCAGCAGTCAAGCGGGGGCCGGGGAGCTGTTTTTT	CASSQAGAGELFF
TRBV7-9	.	.	TRBJ2-5	TGTGCCAGCAGCTTAGATGGGGGTTCGGAGACCCAGTACTTC	CASSLDGGSETQYF
TRBV5-4	.	.	TRBJ1-4	TGTGCCAGCAGCATTGGGGGAGCACTTAATAATGAAAAACTGTTTTTT	CASSIGGALNNEKLFF
TRBV7-3	.	.	TRBJ2-1	TGTGCCAGCAGCTTAACGGCGGGCATCACTTACAATGAGCAGTTCTTC	CASSLTAGITYNEQFF
TRBV9	TRBD2	once	TRBJ2-1	TGTGCCAGCAGTATCTTTAGCGGGAGTTTAGATGAGCAGTTCTTC	CASSIFSGSLDEQFF
TRBV10-3	TRBD1	.	TRBJ2-7	TGTGCCATCAGCGGGACAGGGGACGAGCAGTACTTC	CAISGTGDEQYF
TRBV5-1	.	.	TRBJ2-7	TGCGCCAGCAGCTCGGGCCGGACAACGAACTCCTACGAGCAGTACTTC	CASSSGRTTNSYEQYF
TRBV4-1	TRBD1	.	TRBJ1-1	TGCGCCAGCAGCCTGGAAAGGAACAGGGGGTTGGGTGTGAGCACTGAAGCTTTCTTT	CASSLERNRGLGVSTEAFF
TRBV15	.	.	TRBJ2-1	TGTGCCACCAGCAGGGCCCCGGGCGGACGGACCCATGAGCAGTTCTTC	CATSRAPGGRTHEQFF
TRBV9	.	.	TRBJ1-3	TGTGCCAGCATGGGTAACTCTGGAAACACCATATATTTT	CASMGNSGNTIYF
TRBV2	TRBD2	.	TRBJ2-7	TGTGCCAGCAGTTATAGCGGGGAGGTCCACGAGCAGTACTTC	CASSYSGEVHEQYF
TRBV10-3	.	.	TRBJ1-4	TGTGCCATCAGCATAGGCGGGACAACTAATGAAAAACTGTTTTTT	CAISIGGTTNEKLFF
TRBV28	TRBD1	.	TRBJ2-7	TGTGCCAGCAGGGACAGGCCCTACGAGCAGTACTTC	CASRDRPYEQYF
TRBV7-9	.	.	TRBJ2-5	TGTGCCAGCAGCTTAGAGGTATTCGGGACCCAGTACTTC	CASSLEVFGTQYF
TRBV7-6	.	once	TRBJ2-6	TGTGCCAGCAGCTTAGTGGTAGGGGGACCCGGGTCTGGGGCCAACGTCCTGACTTTC	CASSLVVGGPGSGANVLTF
TRBV6-5	.	.	TRBJ2-7	TGTGCCAGCAGTCTCACAACTCGGTGGGAGCAGTACTTC	CASSLTTRWEQYF
TRBV5-1	.	.	TRBJ2-5	TGCGCCAGCAGCTTGGTTAAAGGGGCCCGACAAGAGACCCAGTACTTC	CASSLVKGARQETQYF
TRBV5-4	.	once	TRBJ2-3	TGTGCCAGCAGCCTCAGAATCGGGCCTTCCACAGATACGCAGTATTTT	CASSLRIGPSTDTQYF
TRBV5-1	TRBD2	.	TRBJ2-2	TGCGCCAGCAGCCCATTAGCGGGAGGGCCTAACACCGGGGAGCTGTTTTTT	CASSPLAGGPNTGELFF
TRBV29-1	TRBD2	.	TRBJ2-7	TGCAGCGTCCCAGCGGGAGAACTCGAGCAGTACTTC	CSVPAGELEQYF
TRBV6-6	.	.	TRBJ2-5	TGTGCCAGCAGACGGACCAGGGGTGTTGAGACCCAGTACTTC	CASRRTRGVETQYF
TRBV11-3	TRBD2	.	TRBJ2-5	TGTGCCAGCAGCTCCGGGACTAGCGGGAGCCTCCAAGAGACCCAGTACTTC	CASSSGTSGSLQETQYF
TRBV9	TRBD2	.	TRBJ2-2	TGTGCCAGCAGCGGACGCAGCGGGAGAACGAACACCGGGGAGCTGTTTTTT	CASSGRSGRTNTGELFF
TRBV28	.	.	TRBJ2-1	TGTGCCAGCAGTCTGCCTTTCGGGGGAGGTTACAATGAGCAGTTCTTC	CASSLPFGGGYNEQFF
TRBV5-5	.	.	TRBJ2-2	TGTGCCAGCAGCTTGGGGATAGCGGTTAACACCGGGGAGCTGTTTTTT	CASSLGIAVNTGELFF
TRBV5-1	TRBD2	few	TRBJ2-7	TGCGCCAGCAGCTTGGCCGGCGGGAGTAGCGACGAGCAGTACTTC	CASSLAGGSSDEQYF
TRBV28	.	.	TRBJ2-5	TGTGCCAGCAGCTCTGTAGGGGAAGAGACCCAGTACTTC	CASSSVGEETQYF
TRBV28	.	.	TRBJ1-4	TGTGCCAGCAGTTTAGATAATACGGAAAAACTGTTTTTT	CASSLDNTEKLFF
TRBV18	.	.	TRBJ1-2	TGTGCCAGCTCAGCAAGCGGACTTAACGGAGGCTATGGCTACACCTTC	CASSASGLNGGYGYTF
TRBV27	TRBD1	.	TRBJ1-2	TGTGCCAGCAGTCCATGGGGGACAGGGCGGATCTATGGCTACACCTTC	CASSPWGTGRIYGYTF
TRBV9	.	once	TRBJ2-5	TGTGCCAGCAGCGTGAGGCAAGCAGAGACCCAGTACTTC	CASSVRQAETQYF
TRBV7-8	TRBD2	.	TRBJ2-1	TGTGCCAGCAGGTCGACTAGCGGGAGAGTTTTAGTGTCCTACAATGAGCAGTTCTTC	CASRSTSGRVLVSYNEQFF
TRBV27	.	.	TRBJ2-1	TGTGCCAGCAGGTCTCTAGGTGGTGAGCAGTTCTTC	CASRSLGGEQFF
TRBV5-1	.	.	TRBJ2-5	TGCGCCAGCAGCCCTCGACGCGAGGGAGAGACCCAGTACTTC	CASSPRREGETQYF
TRBV28	TRBD1	.	TRBJ2-2	TGTGCCAGCAGCTACAGGGGGCTAGACACCGGGGAGCTGTTTTTT	CASSYRGLDTGELFF
TRBV11-2	.	.	TRBJ2-2	TGTGCCAGCAGCTGGGTGACAGAGAACACCGGGGAGCTGTTTTTT	CASSWVTENTGELFF
TRBV28	TRBD2	.	TRBJ2-1	TGTGCCAGCTCCGCCCCTAGCGGGAGGGCCCTGGATGAGCAGTTCTTC	CASSAPSGRALDEQFF
TRBV2	.	.	TRBJ2-2	TGTGCCAGCGGCGTAGGCACGAACACCGGGGAGCTGTTTTTT	CASGVGTNTGELFF
TRBV27	TRBD1	.	TRBJ2-1	TGTGCCAGCAGGGTAAGGGACAGGGGGCTTCGGTTCTACAATGAGCAGTTCTTC	CASRVRDRGLRFYNEQFF
TRBV7-2	.	.	TRBJ1-3	TGTGCCAGCAGCTTACTAGGACAGTCTGGAAACACCATATATTTT	CASSLLGQSGNTIYF
TRBV30	TRBD1	.	TRBJ1-2	TGTGCCTGGAGTTTGGGCCGGACAGGGGCGCGGGGCTACACCTTC	CAWSLGRTGARGYTF
TRBV5-1	.	.	TRBJ2-1	TGCGCCAGCAGCTTGGAAAACCAAGACAATGAGCAGTTCTTC	CASSLENQDNEQFF
TRBV2	TRBD1	.	TRBJ2-1	TGTGCCAGCAGTGTGGACAGGGGGGGCAATGAGCAGTTCTTC	CASSVDRGGNEQFF
TRBV19	.	.	TRBJ2-1	TGTGCCAGTAGTAGGGGCGGACTCTCCTACAATGAGCAGTTCTTC	CASSRGGLSYNEQFF
TRBV7-2	.	.	TRBJ2-2	TGTGCCAGCAGCTTTCAATCCCAGGGCAGGGGTGCCGGGGAGCTGTTTTTT	CASSFQSQGRGAGELFF
TRBV28	TRBD1	once	TRBJ1-1	TGTGCCAGCAGTTCACCTGGGGCCACAGGGGTCCTGAACACTGAAGCTTTCTTT	CASSSPGATGVLNTEAFF
TRBV28	TRBD1	.	TRBJ1-5	TGTGCCAGCAGTCCACCCCTCTCCGGGACAGGGAATCAGCCCCAGCATTTT	CASSPPLSGTGNQPQHF
TRBV30	.	once	TRBJ1-2	TGTGCCTGGAGGTCCACGGGATCCGCTGGCTACACCTTC	CAWRSTGSAGYTF
TRBV11-2	TRBD2	.	TRBJ2-3	TGTGCCAGCAGCCTACGCCTAGCGGCCACAGATACGCAGTATTTT	CASSLRLAATDTQYF
TRBV18	.	.	TRBJ2-7	TGTGCCAGCTCACCTGGACGTCGGTCCTACGAGCAGTACTTC	CASSPGRRSYEQYF
TRBV18	TRBD1	.	TRBJ2-5	TGTGCCAGCTCACTCAGGGGGTCGGGGTACCAAGAGACCCAGTACTTC	CASSLRGSGYQETQYF
TRBV5-4	TRBD2	.	TRBJ2-1	TGTGCCAGCAGCCTCCTAGCGGGAGGGACGGCTGAGCAGTTCTTC	CASSLLAGGTAEQFF